The rows below give T cell receptor beta chains drawn from one sample of a study of shared clonotypes between healthy human individuals. Sequencing was performed with immunoSEQ multiplex PCR; in TCRdb, only in-frame clones are kept and a portion is missing. Altogether 600,000 to 750,000 clones are present, just under 75% being singletons, with the ten largest covering roughly 1.8%. Sequences were obtained from memory CD4+ T cells sorted from blood. These TCRs come from a woman aged 30 to 39 in good health. Each CDR3 is given with its conserved first and last residue. The D gene is left open where the match is weak. Some rows have no size entry. The others give once, few or many, or a class for an expanded clone.

TRBV5-1	TRBJ2-3	.	.	CASSYPGTDTQYF	TGCGCCAGCAGTTACCCAGGGACAGATACGCAGTATTTT
TRBV7-8	TRBJ2-1	.	TRBD2	CASSTLAGGLNEQFF	TGTGCCAGCAGCACGCTAGCGGGAGGGCTCAATGAGCAGTTCTTC
TRBV28	TRBJ2-3	.	.	CASLMGQFTDTQYF	TGTGCCAGCTTGATGGGTCAGTTCACAGATACGCAGTATTTT
TRBV18	TRBJ2-7	.	.	CASSPVYPYEQYF	TGTGCCAGCTCACCAGTTTACCCCTACGAGCAGTACTTC
TRBV11-3	TRBJ2-7	.	.	CASSLQVSGEQYF	TGTGCCAGCAGCTTACAGGTATCGGGCGAGCAGTACTTC
TRBV6-1	TRBJ2-7	.	.	CASGGSGYEQYF	TGTGCCAGCGGTGGGAGTGGCTACGAGCAGTACTTC
TRBV19	TRBJ1-1	.	.	CASSNRGRNTEAFF	TGTGCCAGTAGTAATAGAGGGAGAAACACTGAAGCTTTCTTT
TRBV11-2	TRBJ2-7	few	TRBD2	CASSFGREGYEQYF	TGTGCCAGCAGCTTCGGTCGGGAGGGCTACGAGCAGTACTTC
TRBV27	TRBJ2-7	.	TRBD1	CASSLLSGTGSDEQYF	TGTGCCAGCAGTTTATTATCCGGGACAGGGTCCGACGAGCAGTACTTC
TRBV28	TRBJ2-3	.	TRBD2	CASSSLGGVRESTDTQYF	TGTGCCAGCAGTTCTTTGGGGGGGGTGCGGGAGAGCACAGATACGCAGTATTTT
TRBV23-1	TRBJ2-7	.	.	CASSQSDCLDEQYF	TGCGCCAGCAGTCAATCAGACTGCCTAGACGAGCAGTACTTC
TRBV2	TRBJ1-2	.	.	CASSSGRDYGYTF	TGTGCCAGCAGTTCGGGACGCGACTATGGCTACACCTTC
TRBV28	TRBJ2-7	.	TRBD2	CASSVVVAGGMYEQYF	TGTGCCAGCTCGGTCGTAGTGGCGGGAGGGATGTACGAGCAGTACTTC
TRBV6-5	TRBJ1-1	once	.	CASSHMGRGTEAFF	TGTGCCAGCAGCCACATGGGGCGAGGCACTGAAGCTTTCTTT
TRBV11-2	TRBJ1-1	few	.	CASSPGNMNTEAFF	TGTGCCAGCAGCCCTGGGAACATGAACACTGAAGCTTTCTTT
TRBV25-1	TRBJ2-7	.	.	CASSGSGRGYEQYF	TGTGCCAGCAGTGGGTCGGGACGGGGCTACGAGCAGTACTTC